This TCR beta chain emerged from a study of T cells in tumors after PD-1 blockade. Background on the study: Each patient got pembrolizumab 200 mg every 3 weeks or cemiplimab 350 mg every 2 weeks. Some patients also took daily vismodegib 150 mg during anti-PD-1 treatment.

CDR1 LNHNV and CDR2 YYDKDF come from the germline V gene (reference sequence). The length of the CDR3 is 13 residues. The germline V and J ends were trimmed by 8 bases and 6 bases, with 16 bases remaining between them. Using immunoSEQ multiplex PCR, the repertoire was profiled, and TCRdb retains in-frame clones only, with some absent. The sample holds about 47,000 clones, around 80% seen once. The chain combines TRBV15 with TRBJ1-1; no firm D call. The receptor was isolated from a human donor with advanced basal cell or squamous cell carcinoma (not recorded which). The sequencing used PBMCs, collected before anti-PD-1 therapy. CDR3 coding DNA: TGTGCCACCTCTCATGAAGGGAGCGCTGAAGCTTTCTTT. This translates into CATSHEGSAEAFF.